This TCR beta chain was captured by sequencing in a study of regulatory T cells in long-lasting Graves disease. Broader study findings: Accuracy may have been reduced by the small sample size.

HTBI primers from iRepertoire and Arm-PCR of CDR3 regions yielded the TCR beta libraries. TCRdb re-derived calls from the multiplex PCR reads in MiXCR, one entry per CDR3 protein. Of 520,000 or so distinct CDR3 sequences in the sample, 12% were seen once. Time point indicated: newly diagnosed GD, antithyroid drugs for less than 3 months. The TCR library used RNA extracted from PBMCs. Those enrolled as patients came out of an endocrinology department in Xi'an, China. This clonotype was observed at least ten times. Its antigen is currently unknown. The same sample was also used in a study of T cells in Graves' hyperthyroidism and ophthalmopathy.

The source of this sequence is a woman younger than 45 with Graves disease. This sample comprised peripheral blood mononuclear cells (PBMCs), obtained at new diagnosis, from a patient treated with antithyroid drugs.

The CDR3 protein is CSARPPANYGYTF. The CDR3 DNA reads TGCAGTGCTAGACCCCCCGCTAACTATGGCTACACCTTC. V gene TRBV20-1 combines with J gene TRBJ1-2; D is uncertain. The CDR3 is 13 residues long. Germline V CDR1 and CDR2: DFQATT, SNEGSKA (reference sequence). V dropped 2 bases and J dropped 0 bases, with 7 bases sitting between them.